The source of this T cell receptor beta chain is a study of shared T cell receptors in the human thymus. This clone was recorded only once. Assay: immunoSEQ multiplex PCR; the TCRdb copy retains only in-frame clones and omits some. The table shows about 660,000 clones, with 80% to 90% occurring only once. The sample also formed part of further work on human thymus T cells. That publication notes: The study used thymus tissue resected during corrective heart surgery. Related research described strongly overlapping thymic repertoires in unrelated people.

Sequencing was done on a sample of thymocytes. The source is a boy in the first two years of life with a congenital heart defect.

This CDR3 reads CASKPLIIRNEKLFF. Written as DNA, the CDR3 is TGTGCCAGCAAACCCCTAATAATACGTAATGAAAAACTGTTTTTT. V usage is TRBV6-1 and J usage is TRBJ1-4; D is unresolved. Germline lookup yields CDR1 MNHNS and CDR2 SASEGT. Trimming took off 7 bases at V and 4 bases at J, with 16 bases between the two ends. The CDR3 totals 15 residues.